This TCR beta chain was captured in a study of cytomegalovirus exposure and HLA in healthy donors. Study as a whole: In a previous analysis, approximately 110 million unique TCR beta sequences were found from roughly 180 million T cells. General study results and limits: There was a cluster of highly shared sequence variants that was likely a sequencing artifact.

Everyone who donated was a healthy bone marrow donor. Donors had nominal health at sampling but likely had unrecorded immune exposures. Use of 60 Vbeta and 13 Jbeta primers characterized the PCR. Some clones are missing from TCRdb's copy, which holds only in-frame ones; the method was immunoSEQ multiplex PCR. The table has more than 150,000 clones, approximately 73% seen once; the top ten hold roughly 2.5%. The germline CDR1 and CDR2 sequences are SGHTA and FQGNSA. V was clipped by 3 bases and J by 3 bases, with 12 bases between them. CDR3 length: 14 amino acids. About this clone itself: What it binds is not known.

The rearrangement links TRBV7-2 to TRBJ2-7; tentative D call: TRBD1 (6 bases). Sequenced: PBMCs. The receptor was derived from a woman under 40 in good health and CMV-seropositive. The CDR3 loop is CASSLWDTNYEQYF. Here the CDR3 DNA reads TGTGCCAGCAGCTTGTGGGACACCAACTACGAGCAGTACTTC.